The 12 T cell receptor beta chains reported below all come from one sample, sequenced in a study of cytomegalovirus exposure and HLA in healthy donors. The PCR contained 60 Vbeta and 13 Jbeta primers. Using immunoSEQ multiplex PCR, the repertoire was profiled, and TCRdb retains in-frame clones only, with some absent. The table records roughly 170,000 clones, around 82% of them present only once. The specimen was PBMCs. Receptor source: a male donor in good health and CMV-seronegative.

This chain connects TRBV2 to TRBJ2-1, with a tentative D call TRBD1 (8 bases). From germline, CDR1 is SNHLY and CDR2 FYNNEI. Between the trimmed V and J ends, which lost 6 bases and 6 bases, there was a span of 18 bases. The CDR3 loop spans 15 amino acids. Written as DNA, the CDR3 is TGTGCCAGCAGGGTAGGACAGGGAGGGTTCAATGAGCAGTTCTTC. Encoded protein: CASRVGQGGFNEQFF.

J is TRBJ2-1 and V is TRBV7-8, with D possibly being TRBD2 (6 bases). V gave up 7 bases and J gave up 6 bases, with 19 bases separating them. The germline V gene encodes CDR1 SGHVS and CDR2 FQNEAQ. CDR3 size: 15 residues. This chain's CDR3 is CASTWTLGSGNEQFF. In nucleotides, the CDR3 is TGTGCCAGCACCTGGACCCTGGGTAGCGGCAATGAGCAGTTCTTC.

This clone was seen more than once but under ten times. The chain uses TRBV6-5 and TRBJ1-5; 7 bases agree with TRBD1. The germline V gene encodes CDR1 MNHEY and CDR2 SVGAGI. The CDR3 is 13 residues long. Trimming took 6 bases from V and 10 from J; bases not matched to a gene: 9. DNA for the CDR3: TGTGCCAGCAGCCGGGGACAGAGCCAACCCCAGCATTTT. Encoded protein: CASSRGQSQPQHF.

The gene calls are TRBV6-5 and TRBJ2-7; D is uncertain. V was cut by 1 base and J by 6 bases, with 13 bases left in between. Germline V CDR1 and CDR2: MNHEY, SVGAGI. This CDR3 has 14 residues. The DNA for the CDR3 is TGTGCCAGCAGTTACTTCGGGTCCCCCGGCGAGCAGTACTTC. This translates into CASSYFGSPGEQYF.

The J gene is TRBJ2-3, the V gene TRBV7-3, with 15 bases lining up with TRBD2. The germline CDR1 and CDR2 sequences are SGHTA and FQGTGA. The CDR3 length is 21 residues. V dropped 1 base and J dropped 2; count of bases not matched to a gene: 13. Here the CDR3 reads CASSLKAGTSGGLGHTDTQYF. CDR3 DNA: TGTGCCAGCAGCTTAAAGGCGGGGACTAGCGGGGGGCTGGGGCACACAGATACGCAGTATTTT. Combining the CDR3 with reference TRBV7-3 and TRBJ2-3 gives the whole variable domain GAGVSQTPSNKVTEKGKYVELRCDPISGHTALYWYRQSLGQGPEFLIYFQGTGAADDSGLPNDRFFAVRPEGSVSTLKIQRTERGDSAVYLCASSLKAGTSGGLGHTDTQYFGPGTRLTVL.

The V call is TRBV10-3, the J call TRBJ1-3; no reliable D call. The CDR3 has 15 residues. Germline V gene sequence: CDR1 ENHRY, CDR2 SYGVKD. Trimming removed 3 bases from V and 0 bases from J, with 9 bases in between. The CDR3 sequence: CAISEPGVSGNTIYF. CDR3 nucleotide sequence: TGTGCCATCAGTGAACCCGGGGTCTCTGGAAACACCATATATTTT.

V usage is TRBV7-2 and J usage is TRBJ1-3, with D possibly matching TRBD1 (6 bases). V was clipped by 2 bases and J by 0 bases, with 14 bases between them. The CDR3 sequence is 17 residues long. Germline values: CDR1 SGHTA, CDR2 FQGNSA. The CDR3 coding sequence is TGTGCCAGCAGCTTATGGGGAGCCAGGGGCTCTGGAAACACCATATATTTT. This codes for CASSLWGARGSGNTIYF.

The V gene is TRBV7-7, the J gene TRBJ2-5; weak D call: TRBD1 (6 bases). The CDR3 runs to 12 residues. The germline V gene encodes CDR1 SSHAT and CDR2 FNYEAQ (reference sequence). Deletions cut 5 bases from V and 7 bases from J, with 11 bases between. The CDR3 protein is CASSLGAGTQYF. CDR3 DNA sequence: TGTGCCAGCAGCCTGGGGGCGGGGACCCAGTACTTC. Filled out from reference TRBV7-7 and TRBJ2-5, the complete variable domain reads GAGVSQSPRYKVTKRGQDVTLRCDPISSHATLYWYQQALGQGPEFLTYFNYEAQPDKSGLPSDRFSAERPEGSISTLTIQRTEQRDSAMYRCASSLGAGTQYFGPGTRLLVL.

The gene calls are TRBV12-2 and TRBJ1-1. TRBV12-2 is recorded as a pseudogene. CDR3 size: 15 residues. As DNA, the CDR3 is TGTGCAAGTCGCTTAGCGATAGTCACGGGGACTGAAGCTTTCTTT. Amino acids: CASRLAIVTGTEAFF.

This clone was recorded a few times. The chain recombines TRBV7-9 with TRBJ1-2, with TRBD1 matching over 7 bases. CDR1 and CDR2 (germline): SEHNR, FQNEAQ (reference sequence). The CDR3 runs 14 residues. V was clipped by 5 bases and J by 2 bases; unmatched bases: 5. The CDR3 loop is CASSGGTVNYGYTF. CDR3 sequence (DNA): TGTGCCAGCAGCGGAGGGACAGTCAACTATGGCTACACCTTC.

V usage is TRBV5-6 and J usage is TRBJ1-2; D not certain. The germline CDR1 and CDR2 sequences are SGHDT and YYEEEE. The CDR3 totals 13 residues. The V gene lost 4 bases and the J gene lost 1 base, with 8 bases spanning the gap. The CDR3 DNA reads TGTGCCAGCAGCCCGACACTTAACTATGGCTACACCTTC. Its protein product is CASSPTLNYGYTF.

CDR3 sequence (DNA): TGTGCCACACTTTCAGGGGAAGATACGCAGTATTTT. Its protein product is CATLSGEDTQYF. V and J are TRBV6-5 and TRBJ2-3, with a tentative D call TRBD1 (6 bases). Germline V gene lookup returns CDR1 MNHEY and CDR2 SVGAGI. The CDR3 has 12 amino acids. V was trimmed by 10 bases and J by 5 bases, leaving 13 bases between them.